The rows below give T cell receptor beta chains drawn from one sample of a study of T cells in Graves' hyperthyroidism and ophthalmopathy. TCRdb used MiXCR to reprocess the multiplex PCR reads, holding one entry per CDR3 protein. The table lists about 98,000 distinct CDR3 sequences, about 40% of them singletons. Sample: peripheral blood or thyroid tissue (not recorded which). These receptors all come from a woman in her thirties with Graves' hyperthyroidism. Both conserved end residues are part of each CDR3. Each record gives: D gene, clone size, V gene, J gene, CDR3 protein. D genes are given only for firm matches. The size entry is marked missing in some rows and otherwise reads once, few, many or a size class.

d_gene: -; abundance: many; v_gene: TRBV5-6; j_gene: TRBJ2-5; CDR3aa: CASSFSRGETQYF
d_gene: -; abundance: many; v_gene: TRBV10-3; j_gene: TRBJ1-3; CDR3aa: CAISRRIRGTPVSGNTIYF
d_gene: -; abundance: -; v_gene: TRBV7-6; j_gene: TRBJ2-5; CDR3aa: CAQNQETQYF
d_gene: -; abundance: many; v_gene: TRBV5-8; j_gene: TRBJ2-2; CDR3aa: CASSFQDRVPGELFF
d_gene: TRBD1; abundance: many; v_gene: TRBV11-2; j_gene: TRBJ2-2; CDR3aa: CASSRTGGSTGELFF
d_gene: -; abundance: many; v_gene: TRBV4-1; j_gene: TRBJ1-5; CDR3aa: CASSQVAGHGYQPQHF
d_gene: -; abundance: -; v_gene: TRBV15; j_gene: TRBJ1-4; CDR3aa: CATSRGPSWAGRVKLFF
d_gene: TRBD2; abundance: few; v_gene: TRBV11-2; j_gene: TRBJ2-3; CDR3aa: CASSHWTRPSTDTQYF
d_gene: TRBD2; abundance: -; v_gene: TRBV20-1; j_gene: TRBJ2-5; CDR3aa: CSARGLAGGETQYF
d_gene: TRBD2; abundance: many; v_gene: TRBV10-3; j_gene: TRBJ2-2; CDR3aa: CAISDTTSGKGSGELFF
d_gene: -; abundance: many; v_gene: TRBV11-3; j_gene: TRBJ2-5; CDR3aa: CASSSGPEETQYF
d_gene: -; abundance: many; v_gene: TRBV6-6; j_gene: TRBJ1-2; CDR3aa: CASSYSGEYGYTF